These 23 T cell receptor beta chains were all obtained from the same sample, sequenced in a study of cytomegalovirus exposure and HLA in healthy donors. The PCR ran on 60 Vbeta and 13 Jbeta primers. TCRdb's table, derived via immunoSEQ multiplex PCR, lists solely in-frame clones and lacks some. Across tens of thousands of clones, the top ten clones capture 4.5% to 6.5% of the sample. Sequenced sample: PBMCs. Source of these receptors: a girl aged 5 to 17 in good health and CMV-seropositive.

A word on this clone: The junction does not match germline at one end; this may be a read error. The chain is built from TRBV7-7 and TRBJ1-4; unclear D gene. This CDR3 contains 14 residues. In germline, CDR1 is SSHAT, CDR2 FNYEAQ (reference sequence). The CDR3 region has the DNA TGTGCTAGCAGCCGGGGAGGAGTTAATGAAAAACTGTTTTTT. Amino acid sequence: CASSRGGVNEKLFF. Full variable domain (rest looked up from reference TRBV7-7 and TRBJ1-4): GAGVSQSPRYKVTKRGQDVTLRCDPISSHATLYWYQQALGQGPEFLTYFNYEAQPDKSGLPSDRFSAERPEGSISTLTIQRTEQRDSAMYRCASSRGGVNEKLFFGSGTQLSVL.

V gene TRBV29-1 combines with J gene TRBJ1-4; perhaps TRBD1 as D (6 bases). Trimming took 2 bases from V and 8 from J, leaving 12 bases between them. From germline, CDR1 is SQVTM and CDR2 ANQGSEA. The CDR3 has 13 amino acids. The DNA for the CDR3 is TGCAGCGTTGAAACAGGACAGCGGGAAAAACTGTTTTTT. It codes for CSVETGQREKLFF.

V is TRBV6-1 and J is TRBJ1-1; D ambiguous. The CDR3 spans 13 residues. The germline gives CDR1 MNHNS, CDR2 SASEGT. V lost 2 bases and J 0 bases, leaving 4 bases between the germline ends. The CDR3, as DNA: TGTGCCAGCAGTGAAAGCTTGAACACTGAAGCTTTCTTT. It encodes CASSESLNTEAFF.

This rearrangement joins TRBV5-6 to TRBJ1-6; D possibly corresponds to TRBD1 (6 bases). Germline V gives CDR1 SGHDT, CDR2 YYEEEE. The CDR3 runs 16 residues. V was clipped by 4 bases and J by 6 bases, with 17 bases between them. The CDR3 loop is CASSPDRTFGNSPLHF. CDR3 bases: TGTGCCAGCAGCCCCGACAGGACCTTCGGTAATTCACCCCTCCACTTT.

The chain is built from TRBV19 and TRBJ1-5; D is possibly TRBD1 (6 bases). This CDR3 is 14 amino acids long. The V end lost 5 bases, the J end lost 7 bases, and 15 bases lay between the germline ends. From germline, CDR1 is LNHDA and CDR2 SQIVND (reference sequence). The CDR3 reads CASSRQGRDQPQHF. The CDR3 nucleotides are TGTGCCAGTAGTCGCCAGGGGAGGGACCAGCCCCAGCATTTT.

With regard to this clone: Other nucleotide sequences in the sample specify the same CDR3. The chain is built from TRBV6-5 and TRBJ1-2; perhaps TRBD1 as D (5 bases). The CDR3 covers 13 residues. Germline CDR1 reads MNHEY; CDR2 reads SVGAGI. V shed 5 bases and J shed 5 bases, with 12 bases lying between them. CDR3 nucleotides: TGTGCCAGCAGTCCCGGAACAGGATATGGCTACACCTTC. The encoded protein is CASSPGTGYGYTF.

This CDR3 reads CASSVAGGSSYNEQFF. The CDR3 DNA reads TGTGCCAGCAGCGTAGCCGGGGGGAGCTCCTACAATGAGCAGTTCTTC. The chain combines TRBV9 with TRBJ2-1; 7 positions agree with TRBD2. Germline trimming cut 0 bases from V and 0 bases from J; bases unmatched to any gene: 3. This CDR3 has 16 residues. The germline CDR1 and CDR2 sequences are SGDLS and YYNGEE.

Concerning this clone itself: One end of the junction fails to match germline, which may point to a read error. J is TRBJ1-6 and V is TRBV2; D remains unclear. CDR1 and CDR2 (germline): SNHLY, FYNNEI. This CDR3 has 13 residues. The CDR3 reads CASMWQDNSPLHF. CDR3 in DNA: TGTGCCAGCATGTGGCAGGATAATTCACCCCTACACTTT.

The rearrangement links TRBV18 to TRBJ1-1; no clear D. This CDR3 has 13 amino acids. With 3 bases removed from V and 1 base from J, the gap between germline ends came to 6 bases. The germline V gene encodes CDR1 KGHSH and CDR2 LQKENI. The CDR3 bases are TGTGCCAGCTCACCTACTGCGAACACTGAAGCTTTCTTT. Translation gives CASSPTANTEAFF.

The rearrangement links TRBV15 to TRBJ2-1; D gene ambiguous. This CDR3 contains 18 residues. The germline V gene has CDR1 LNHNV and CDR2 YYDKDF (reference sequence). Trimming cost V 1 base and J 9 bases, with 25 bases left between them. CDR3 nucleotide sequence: TGTGCCACCAGCAGAGGCCCGACCCCTACCCCCCTGCGCGGTGAGCAGTTCTTC. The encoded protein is CATSRGPTPTPLRGEQFF.

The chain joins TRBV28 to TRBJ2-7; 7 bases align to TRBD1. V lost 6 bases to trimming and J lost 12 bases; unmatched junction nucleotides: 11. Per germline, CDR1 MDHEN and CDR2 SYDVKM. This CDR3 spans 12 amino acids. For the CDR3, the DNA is TGTGCCAGCAGCTCGGGACAGATCTCTCCGTACGTC. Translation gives CASSSGQISPYV.

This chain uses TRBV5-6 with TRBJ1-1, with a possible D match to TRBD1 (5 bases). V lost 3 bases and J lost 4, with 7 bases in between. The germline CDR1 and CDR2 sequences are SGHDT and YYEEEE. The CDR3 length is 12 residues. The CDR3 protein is CASSSGGTEAFF. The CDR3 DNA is TGTGCCAGCAGCTCGGGGGGCACTGAAGCTTTCTTT.

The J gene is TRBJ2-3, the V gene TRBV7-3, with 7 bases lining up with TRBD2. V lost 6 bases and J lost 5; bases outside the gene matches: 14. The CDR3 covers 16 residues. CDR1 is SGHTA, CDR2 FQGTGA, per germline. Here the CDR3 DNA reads TGTGCCAGCAGTCAAGATTCCGGGTGGGGGGGAGATACGCAGTATTTT. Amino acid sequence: CASSQDSGWGGDTQYF.

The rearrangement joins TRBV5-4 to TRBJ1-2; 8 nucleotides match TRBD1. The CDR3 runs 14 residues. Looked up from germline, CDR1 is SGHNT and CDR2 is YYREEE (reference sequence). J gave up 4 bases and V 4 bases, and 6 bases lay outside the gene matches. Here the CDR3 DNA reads TGTGCCAGCAGCCCCACGGGACAGGTCTATGGCTACACCTTC. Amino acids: CASSPTGQVYGYTF.

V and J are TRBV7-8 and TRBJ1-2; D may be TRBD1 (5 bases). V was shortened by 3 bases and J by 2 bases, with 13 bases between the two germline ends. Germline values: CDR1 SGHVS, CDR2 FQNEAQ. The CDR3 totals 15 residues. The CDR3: CASSFFGAGNYGYTF. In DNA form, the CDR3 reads TGTGCCAGCAGCTTTTTTGGGGCGGGAAACTATGGCTACACCTTC. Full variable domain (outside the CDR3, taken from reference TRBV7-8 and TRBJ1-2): GAGVSQSPRYKVAKRGQDVALRCDPISGHVSLFWYQQALGQGPEFLTYFQNEAQLDKSGLPSDRFFAERPEGSVSTLKIQRTQQEDSAVYLCASSFFGAGNYGYTFGSGTRLTVV.

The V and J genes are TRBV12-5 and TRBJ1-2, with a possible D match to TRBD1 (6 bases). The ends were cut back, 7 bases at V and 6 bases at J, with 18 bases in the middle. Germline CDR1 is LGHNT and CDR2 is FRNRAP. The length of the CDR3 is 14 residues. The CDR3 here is CASALGGAIHGYTF. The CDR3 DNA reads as TGTGCTAGTGCCCTTGGGGGCGCGATACATGGCTACACCTTC.

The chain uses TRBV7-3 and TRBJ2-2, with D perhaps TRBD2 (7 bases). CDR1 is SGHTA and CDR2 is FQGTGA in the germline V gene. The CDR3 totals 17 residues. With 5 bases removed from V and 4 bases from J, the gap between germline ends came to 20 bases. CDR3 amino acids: CASSDTRGPGGTGELFF. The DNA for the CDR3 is TGTGCCAGCAGCGACACGCGGGGGCCGGGGGGCACCGGGGAGCTGTTTTTT.

DNA of the CDR3: TGCGCCAGCAGCTCCGGGGAAAGCGTTCCGTACTTC. Amino acids: CASSSGESVPYF. This rearrangement joins TRBV5-1 to TRBJ2-7, with D possibly being TRBD2 (5 bases). CDR1 SGHRS and CDR2 YFSETQ come from the germline V gene. Trimming took off 3 bases at V and 12 bases at J, with 16 bases between the two ends. The CDR3 extends over 12 amino acids.

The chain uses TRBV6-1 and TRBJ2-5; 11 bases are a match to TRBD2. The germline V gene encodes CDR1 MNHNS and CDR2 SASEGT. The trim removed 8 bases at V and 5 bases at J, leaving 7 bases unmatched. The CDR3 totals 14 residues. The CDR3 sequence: CASELAGAGETQYF. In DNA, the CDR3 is TGTGCCAGCGAACTAGCGGGGGCGGGGGAGACCCAGTACTTC.

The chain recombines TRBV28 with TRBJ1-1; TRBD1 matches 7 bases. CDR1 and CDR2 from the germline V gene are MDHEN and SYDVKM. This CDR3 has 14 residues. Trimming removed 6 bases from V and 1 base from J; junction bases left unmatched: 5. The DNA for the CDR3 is TGTGCCAGCAGGGGGACAGTCCAGAACACTGAAGCTTTCTTT. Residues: CASRGTVQNTEAFF.

CDR3 nucleotide sequence: TGTGCCAGCAGCCAAGGCGGACAGGGGGCTTGGTACGGGGAGCTGTTTTTT. It translates to CASSQGGQGAWYGELFF. The gene calls are TRBV4-2 and TRBJ2-2; 11 nucleotides line up with TRBD1. The CDR3 extends over 17 amino acids. The germline V gene has CDR1 LGHNA and CDR2 YNFKEQ. With V trimmed by 1 base and J by 7 bases, 8 bases remained unmatched.

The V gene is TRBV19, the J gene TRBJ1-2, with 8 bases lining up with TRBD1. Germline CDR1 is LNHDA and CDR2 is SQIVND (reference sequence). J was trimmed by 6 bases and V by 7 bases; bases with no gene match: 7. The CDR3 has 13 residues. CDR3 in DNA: TGTGCCAGTACCCCGGACAGGGACCATGGCTACACCTTC. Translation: CASTPDRDHGYTF.

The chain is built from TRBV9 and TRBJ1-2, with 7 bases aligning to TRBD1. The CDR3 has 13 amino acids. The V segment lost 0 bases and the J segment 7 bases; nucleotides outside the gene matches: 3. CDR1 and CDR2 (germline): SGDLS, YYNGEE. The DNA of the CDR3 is TGTGCCAGCAGCGTAGGACAGGGTTTTGGCTACACCTTC. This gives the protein CASSVGQGFGYTF.